A selection of T cell receptor beta chains follows, all from one sample in a study of blood T cells in healthy people across ages. TCRdb reprocessed the 5' RACE reads via MiXCR and lists one record per CDR3 protein. The table shows about 970,000 distinct CDR3 sequences, with about 53% occurring only once. The sample taken for sequencing was blood. These receptors originate from a woman aged 60 to 75 in good health. CDR3s include the opening cysteine and the closing phenylalanine or tryptophan. D genes are given only for firm matches. A clone size is listed for some rows: how often the clone was seen (once, few, many), or a class if it is expanded.

j_gene: TRBJ1-4
abundance: few
v_gene: TRBV6-6
d_gene: TRBD1
CDR3aa: CASIPGQTVLFEKLFF
CDR3nt: TGTGCCAGCATTCCGGGACAGACCGTCCTTTTTGAAAAACTGTTTTTT

j_gene: TRBJ2-7
abundance: once
v_gene: TRBV6-5
d_gene: NA
CDR3aa: CASSYGAESYEQYF
CDR3nt: TGTGCCAGCAGTTACGGGGCGGAATCCTACGAGCAGTACTTC

j_gene: TRBJ1-2
abundance: NA
v_gene: TRBV6-5
d_gene: NA
CDR3aa: CASSYSRQELYYGYTF
CDR3nt: TGTGCCAGCAGTTACTCGAGGCAGGAGCTTTATTATGGCTACACCTTC

j_gene: TRBJ2-1
abundance: few
v_gene: TRBV20-1
d_gene: TRBD2
CDR3aa: CSASGREGGLNEQFF
CDR3nt: TGCAGTGCTAGTGGACGGGAGGGAGGTCTGAATGAGCAGTTCTTC

j_gene: TRBJ2-3
abundance: NA
v_gene: TRBV28
d_gene: NA
CDR3aa: CASSLGYQDTQYF
CDR3nt: TGTGCCAGCAGTCTAGGCTATCAAGATACGCAGTATTTT

j_gene: TRBJ2-7
abundance: few
v_gene: TRBV4-3
d_gene: NA
CDR3aa: CASSQGGLRDKAYEQYF
CDR3nt: TGCGCCAGCAGCCAAGGGGGGCTGAGGGACAAGGCCTACGAGCAGTACTTC

j_gene: TRBJ2-7
abundance: NA
v_gene: TRBV6-2/TRBV6-3
d_gene: NA
CDR3aa: CASSRDYRAKYF
CDR3nt: TGTGCCAGCAGTCGAGACTACAGGGCTAAGTACTTC

j_gene: TRBJ2-5
abundance: few
v_gene: TRBV27
d_gene: NA
CDR3aa: CASSDRPWETQYF
CDR3nt: TGTGCCAGCAGCGACAGGCCCTGGGAGACCCAGTACTTC

j_gene: TRBJ1-5
abundance: NA
v_gene: TRBV20-1
d_gene: NA
CDR3aa: CSAREGVGLNQPQHF
CDR3nt: TGCAGTGCTAGAGAAGGGGTAGGGCTCAATCAGCCCCAGCATTTT

j_gene: TRBJ2-7
abundance: NA
v_gene: TRBV5-1
d_gene: TRBD1
CDR3aa: CASSSFDRELNEQYF
CDR3nt: TGCGCCAGCAGCTCGTTCGACAGGGAACTTAACGAGCAGTACTTC

j_gene: TRBJ2-7
abundance: few
v_gene: TRBV12-3/TRBV12-4
d_gene: NA
CDR3aa: CASTLGRGNYEQYF
CDR3nt: TGTGCCAGCACCTTGGGCAGGGGTAACTACGAGCAGTACTTC

j_gene: TRBJ2-3
abundance: NA
v_gene: TRBV9
d_gene: TRBD2
CDR3aa: CASSDLFLSGIFADTQYF
CDR3nt: TGTGCCAGCAGCGACCTCTTCCTTAGCGGGATTTTTGCAGATACGCAGTATTTT

j_gene: TRBJ2-5
abundance: NA
v_gene: TRBV7-7
d_gene: NA
CDR3aa: CASSLDGRDQETQYF
CDR3nt: TGTGCCAGCAGCTTAGATGGTAGAGACCAAGAGACCCAGTACTTC

j_gene: TRBJ2-3
abundance: few
v_gene: TRBV29-1
d_gene: TRBD2
CDR3aa: CSVDGGTITDTQYF
CDR3nt: TGCAGCGTTGATGGGGGGACTATCACAGATACGCAGTATTTT

j_gene: TRBJ1-2
abundance: NA
v_gene: TRBV9
d_gene: TRBD1
CDR3aa: CASSVGGQANYGYTF
CDR3nt: TGTGCCAGCAGCGTAGGGGGACAGGCCAACTATGGCTACACCTTC

j_gene: TRBJ1-4
abundance: few
v_gene: TRBV29-1
d_gene: NA
CDR3aa: CSAGRANEKLFF
CDR3nt: TGCAGCGCGGGTAGAGCTAATGAAAAACTGTTTTTT

j_gene: TRBJ2-4
abundance: NA
v_gene: TRBV20-1
d_gene: TRBD1
CDR3aa: CSASVGQGAGNIQYF
CDR3nt: TGCAGTGCTAGTGTGGGACAGGGGGCAGGAAACATTCAGTACTTC

j_gene: TRBJ2-5
abundance: NA
v_gene: TRBV6-2/TRBV6-3
d_gene: NA
CDR3aa: CASSYIRLETQYF
CDR3nt: TGTGCCAGCAGTTACATCCGATTGGAGACCCAGTACTTC

j_gene: TRBJ2-7
abundance: few
v_gene: TRBV5-6
d_gene: NA
CDR3aa: CASSLLLSSYEQYF
CDR3nt: TGTGCCAGCAGCTTGCTTCTTAGCTCCTACGAGCAGTACTTC

j_gene: TRBJ2-4
abundance: NA
v_gene: TRBV10-3
d_gene: NA
CDR3aa: CAINPRTELAKNIQYF
CDR3nt: TGTGCCATCAACCCGAGGACGGAGCTAGCCAAAAACATTCAGTACTTC

j_gene: TRBJ1-2
abundance: NA
v_gene: TRBV4-3
d_gene: NA
CDR3aa: CASSQDTTGNNYGYTF
CDR3nt: TGCGCCAGCAGCCAAGATACTACAGGGAATAACTATGGCTACACCTTC

j_gene: TRBJ1-2
abundance: once
v_gene: TRBV20-1
d_gene: NA
CDR3aa: CSSFGGADYGYTF
CDR3nt: TGCAGTAGTTTCGGTGGGGCAGACTATGGCTACACCTTC

j_gene: TRBJ2-1
abundance: NA
v_gene: TRBV20-1
d_gene: NA
CDR3aa: CSARQERSYNEQFF
CDR3nt: TGCAGTGCTAGACAGGAACGATCCTACAATGAGCAGTTCTTC

j_gene: TRBJ2-7
abundance: NA
v_gene: TRBV7-2
d_gene: NA
CDR3aa: CASSKDRAYNEQYF
CDR3nt: TGTGCCAGCAGCAAAGACCGAGCCTACAATGAGCAGTACTTC

j_gene: TRBJ1-4
abundance: NA
v_gene: TRBV6-6
d_gene: TRBD1
CDR3aa: CASSGDRGITNEKLFF
CDR3nt: TGTGCCAGCAGTGGGGACAGGGGGATCACTAATGAAAAACTGTTTTTT

j_gene: TRBJ2-7
abundance: few
v_gene: TRBV30
d_gene: TRBD2
CDR3aa: CAWSAGLAGNEQYF
CDR3nt: TGTGCCTGGAGTGCAGGACTAGCGGGAAACGAGCAGTACTTC

j_gene: TRBJ1-1
abundance: NA
v_gene: TRBV7-8
d_gene: NA
CDR3aa: CASTLSPRAEAFF
CDR3nt: TGTGCCAGCACCCTTTCCCCCCGTGCTGAAGCTTTCTTT

j_gene: TRBJ2-1
abundance: NA
v_gene: TRBV11-2
d_gene: TRBD2
CDR3aa: CASSTISGRGNEQFF
CDR3nt: TGTGCCAGCAGCACAATAAGCGGGAGAGGCAATGAGCAGTTCTTC

j_gene: TRBJ2-7
abundance: many
v_gene: TRBV2
d_gene: TRBD2
CDR3aa: CASTGLAQGEQYF
CDR3nt: TGTGCCAGCACGGGACTAGCTCAGGGCGAGCAGTACTTC

j_gene: TRBJ2-7
abundance: NA
v_gene: TRBV9
d_gene: TRBD2
CDR3aa: CASSGPQGVAGRDRYEQYF
CDR3nt: TGTGCCAGCAGCGGTCCCCAAGGGGTAGCGGGGAGGGATCGGTACGAGCAGTACTTC

j_gene: TRBJ1-4
abundance: few
v_gene: TRBV27
d_gene: TRBD1
CDR3aa: CASSYGQGALGEKLFF
CDR3nt: TGTGCCAGCAGTTATGGACAGGGGGCTTTGGGGGAAAAACTGTTTTTT

j_gene: TRBJ2-7
abundance: few
v_gene: TRBV6-2/TRBV6-3
d_gene: NA
CDR3aa: CASREDVSYEQYF
CDR3nt: TGTGCCAGCAGGGAGGACGTATCCTACGAGCAGTACTTC

j_gene: TRBJ2-1
abundance: NA
v_gene: TRBV28
d_gene: NA
CDR3aa: CASSVEYGEQFF
CDR3nt: TGTGCCAGCAGTGTAGAATACGGCGAGCAGTTCTTC

j_gene: TRBJ2-6
abundance: NA
v_gene: TRBV3-1
d_gene: NA
CDR3aa: CASSHFQLGQPSSGANVLTF
CDR3nt: TGTGCCAGCAGCCATTTCCAATTGGGACAACCATCCTCTGGGGCCAACGTCCTGACTTTC

j_gene: TRBJ2-5
abundance: NA
v_gene: TRBV4-1
d_gene: NA
CDR3aa: CASSQAARFQETQYF
CDR3nt: TGCGCCAGCAGCCAAGCGGCTAGGTTCCAAGAGACCCAGTACTTC

j_gene: TRBJ2-7
abundance: NA
v_gene: TRBV20-1
d_gene: NA
CDR3aa: CSASFGAGLREQYF
CDR3nt: TGCAGTGCTAGCTTTGGCGCGGGACTTCGGGAGCAGTACTTC

j_gene: TRBJ2-3
abundance: NA
v_gene: TRBV4-1
d_gene: TRBD2
CDR3aa: CASSQVPLAASTDTQYF
CDR3nt: TGCGCCAGCAGCCAAGTCCCACTAGCGGCTAGCACAGATACGCAGTATTTT

j_gene: TRBJ1-6
abundance: NA
v_gene: TRBV20-1
d_gene: NA
CDR3aa: CSASDRSSYNSPLHF
CDR3nt: TGCAGTGCTAGCGACAGGTCCTCCTATAATTCACCCCTCCACTTT

j_gene: TRBJ1-5
abundance: NA
v_gene: TRBV7-2
d_gene: NA
CDR3aa: CASSHRADFNQPQHF
CDR3nt: TGTGCCAGCAGCCACCGTGCGGACTTTAATCAGCCCCAGCATTTT

j_gene: TRBJ2-3
abundance: NA
v_gene: TRBV28
d_gene: NA
CDR3aa: CASSTPSGYTDTQYF
CDR3nt: TGTGCCAGCAGCACCCCCAGCGGTTACACAGATACGCAGTATTTT

j_gene: TRBJ1-5
abundance: NA
v_gene: TRBV28
d_gene: TRBD1
CDR3aa: CASSEQGVWNQPQHF
CDR3nt: TGTGCCAGCAGTGAACAGGGGGTGTGGAATCAGCCCCAGCATTTT

j_gene: TRBJ2-7
abundance: NA
v_gene: TRBV20-1
d_gene: TRBD2
CDR3aa: CSATWLAETYNEQYF
CDR3nt: TGCAGTGCTACGTGGCTAGCGGAGACCTACAATGAGCAGTACTTC

j_gene: TRBJ2-5
abundance: few
v_gene: TRBV5-1
d_gene: NA
CDR3aa: CASRPEKGTQYF
CDR3nt: TGCGCCAGCAGACCCGAGAAGGGGACCCAGTACTTC

j_gene: TRBJ2-5
abundance: NA
v_gene: TRBV6-6
d_gene: NA
CDR3aa: CASRKSGGETQYF
CDR3nt: TGTGCCAGCAGGAAGTCAGGGGGGGAGACCCAGTACTTC

j_gene: TRBJ2-3
abundance: NA
v_gene: TRBV12-5
d_gene: NA
CDR3aa: CASGPGSRSDTQYF
CDR3nt: TGTGCTAGTGGTCCCGGATCAAGATCGGATACGCAGTATTTT

j_gene: TRBJ2-5
abundance: few
v_gene: TRBV14
d_gene: TRBD1
CDR3aa: CASATGGKTQYF
CDR3nt: TGTGCCAGCGCAACAGGGGGGAAGACCCAGTACTTC

j_gene: TRBJ2-6
abundance: NA
v_gene: TRBV12-3/TRBV12-4
d_gene: NA
CDR3aa: CASSSTEVSGANVLTF
CDR3nt: TGTGCCAGCAGCTCTACCGAGGTCTCTGGGGCCAACGTCCTGACTTTC

j_gene: TRBJ2-1
abundance: NA
v_gene: TRBV5-6
d_gene: TRBD2
CDR3aa: CASCSLGLADNEQFF
CDR3nt: TGTGCCAGCTGCTCTCTAGGACTAGCGGACAATGAGCAGTTCTTC

j_gene: TRBJ2-7
abundance: NA
v_gene: TRBV6-1
d_gene: NA
CDR3aa: CASSEGLGFYEQYF
CDR3nt: TGTGCCAGCAGTGAAGGACTGGGCTTTTACGAGCAGTACTTC

j_gene: TRBJ2-7
abundance: NA
v_gene: TRBV7-3
d_gene: TRBD2
CDR3aa: CASSSTAGGPVGEQYF
CDR3nt: TGTGCCAGCAGCTCGACAGCGGGAGGGCCCGTGGGCGAGCAGTACTTC

j_gene: TRBJ2-7
abundance: NA
v_gene: TRBV28
d_gene: TRBD1
CDR3aa: CAIAGGAALEQYF
CDR3nt: TGTGCCATCGCAGGGGGCGCGGCCCTCGAGCAGTACTTC

j_gene: TRBJ2-5
abundance: NA
v_gene: TRBV15
d_gene: NA
CDR3aa: CATSRDANWGTQYF
CDR3nt: TGTGCCACCAGCAGAGATGCCAACTGGGGGACCCAGTACTTC